This T cell receptor beta chain originates from a study of molecular identifiers for immune sequencing clone quantification. As for the study in general: In replicates, RNA from 20,000 or 100,000 naive CD8 cells was split five ways, four sequenced.

Study-wide results and limits: Over 99% of CMV-specific effector molecules, but under 1% of naive ones, were in clones above 20 copies.

It was with previously described methods and listed TCR primers that bulk TCR libraries were made. TCRdb analysed the PCR reads with MiXCR anew, one entry per CDR3 protein. The data contain approximately 97,000 distinct CDR3 sequences, around 24% of them singletons. This clonotype occurred a few times. Its antigen is unknown. A junction end diverges from the germline sequence, so it may reflect a read error. This CDR3 contains 15 residues. Researchers sorted naive CD8 T cells as cells that were CD8+CD4-CCR7+CD45RA+. The TCR comes from a human donor in good health. Some libraries in this study had Jurkat cell RNA spiked in. The gene calls are TRBV5-3 and TRBJ2-7; TRBD1 matches 9 bases. TRBV5-3 belongs to the ORF category, with a function that is uncertain. The sequenced sample was naive CD8+ T cells from blood, with Jurkat cell RNA spiked in. Sample subset: FACS-sorted CD8+CD4-CCR7+CD45RA+ naive T cells. The CDR3 coding sequence is TGTGCCAGCAGCTTAGGGACAGGGCAAGTCTACGAGCAGTACTTC. This encodes CASSLGTGQVYEQYF.